The source of this TCR beta chain is a study of cytomegalovirus exposure and HLA in healthy donors. Study overall: Earlier, 150 million to 200 million T cells were analyzed, and about 100 million unique TCR beta sequences were found among them. Membership in the Caucasian-associated ancestry cluster was found for about 84% of roughly 400 genotyped donors.

General study points: Immune exposure data for these donors was limited to CMV serostatus. Most TCR sequences were seen very rarely across donors, but some public TCRs occurred in many.

Details on this clone: Its antigen is not known.

Vbeta (60) and Jbeta (13) primers were used in the PCR. Measured with immunoSEQ multiplex PCR; TCRdb has only the in-frame clones, and not every one. Here the sample spans about 130,000 clones, approximately 80% being singletons. This clonotype originated in a woman in her 40s in good health and CMV-seronegative. Sample: PBMCs.

The chain's CDR3 is CASSLHGTSFSYEQYF. Here the CDR3 DNA reads TGCGCCAGCAGCCTTCACGGGACTAGCTTTTCCTACGAGCAGTACTTC. The chain recombines TRBV4-3 with TRBJ2-7; 9 bases are shared with TRBD2. The CDR3 consists of 16 residues. CDR1 is LGHNA, CDR2 YSLEER, per germline. The J segment lost 1 base and the V segment lost 4 bases, leaving 8 bases of the junction unmatched.